This TCR beta chain was obtained from a study of cytomegalovirus exposure and HLA in healthy donors. The germline V gene encodes CDR1 SNHLY and CDR2 FYNNEI. The junction had 18 bases not matched to a gene; V was cut back by 6 bases and J by 8 bases. This CDR3 contains 17 residues. The PCR was carried out with 60 Vbeta primers and 13 Jbeta primers. Method: immunoSEQ multiplex PCR; TCRdb's copy keeps in-frame clones and lacks some. The data show around 130,000 clones, around 82% seen once. This clonotype originated in a man aged 50 to 59 in good health and CMV-seronegative. Sequencing input: PBMCs. The chain has TRBV2 and TRBJ1-5, with 8 bases lining up with TRBD1. The chain's CDR3 is CASSERPGQASWEPQHF. CDR3 coding DNA: TGTGCCAGCAGCGAGAGACCGGGACAGGCGTCCTGGGAGCCCCAGCATTTT.